This T cell receptor beta chain was captured in a study of spatial heterogeneity in lung cancer (dated by TCRdb to 2018 to 2020). About the study as a whole: Samples were obtained from about 75 patients with early-stage, untreated non-small cell lung cancer from the lung TRACERx cohort. The study linked features of the TCR repertoire to counts of nonsynonymous mutations, which were determined by whole-exome sequencing of tumor tissue. In the raw uncorrected reads, each unique combination of TCR and UMI appeared more than ten times on average. Both alpha and beta chains were TCR-sequenced in samples taken at surgery, namely 220 tumor regions, roughly 64 matched nontumor lung samples and just over 55 PBMC samples. In non-small cell lung cancer, the study made a quantitative comparison of TCR alpha and beta repertoires among multiple tumor regions, matched nontumor lung and blood. Follow-up PBMC samples were sequenced whenever available, and the median time to follow-up was roughly 22 months after resection. More beta-chain than alpha-chain transcripts were consistently detected, likely reflecting higher beta-chain transcript abundance. General study outcomes and caveats: Additional single-cell paired TCR alpha and beta sequencing was considered necessary to confirm, at a functional level, the hypothesis that regional TCRs recognize regional mutations. Only 14 patients were included in comparisons of baseline and follow-up blood repertoires. Ubiquitous expanded tumor TCRs showed up in blood more often at tumor resection than at routine follow-up.

About this clonotype itself: Its antigen is currently not known. Nothing much larger sits one base from this clone, and base qualities are not available.

Receptor amplification or capture employed 5' RACE. Sequencer: NextSeq 500. In the TCR library protocol, a unique molecular identifier was attached to each TCR cDNA molecule so that PCR and sequencing errors could be corrected. In the paper's pipeline: TCR identification, UMI-based error correction and CDR3 extraction were all carried out with Decombinator tools. TCRs above a frequency of 2 per 1,000, corresponding to the top 1% of the tumor frequency distribution, were defined as expanded. Renyi diversity was computed with the R vegan package after each repertoire had been subsampled 100 times to 5,000 TCRs. CDR3 similarity networks were built from amino acid triplet string-kernel similarity, connecting CDR3s with pairwise similarity above 0.82. The raw public data were reprocessed by TCRdb itself: fastp quality trimming at Q25, MiXCR clonotype calling, in-frame beta chains only. Every entry covers one CDR3 protein and lists the most common genes and DNA from its rows. These V and J calls are TCRdb output, not the study's own analysis. This sample lists around 110,000 distinct CDR3 sequences; roughly an eighth were detected once. Approximately 16% of the sample is in the top ten clones.

Explained via the paper, the time point label denotes: blood at routine non-recurrence follow-up after resection. Without any cell sorting, TCR sequencing was performed on whole RNA extracted either from tumor and nontumor lung tissue or from cryopreserved PBMC samples. Patients were selected for TCR sequencing only if sufficient RNA was available from at least two tumor regions. This receptor was obtained from a male donor with early-stage non-small cell lung cancer. Sequenced here: PBMCs, sampled at follow-up.

Here the CDR3 is given as CSARVGTSNQPQHF. The nucleotide sequence is TGCAGTGCTAGAGTGGGTACTAGCAATCAGCCCCAGCATTTT. The V gene is TRBV20-1 and the J gene is TRBJ1-5; the D gene is unclear. V lost 1 base and J lost 0 bases; the stretch between them is 7 bases long. The CDR3 measures 14 amino acids from cysteine to phenylalanine. Just CDR3 DNA is preserved here, 42 bases in frame from base 1. The germline V gene (reference sequence) provides CDR1 DFQATT and CDR2 SNEGSKA.